This T cell receptor (beta chain) originates from a study of shared clonotypes between healthy human individuals (dated by TCRdb to about 2020). Turning to the overall study: A couple of women and three men aged 18 to 49 years were included in the cohort. For each donor, three plates each were used for CD4 naive and CD4 memory, two plates were used for CD8 naive, and one plate was used for CD8 memory. To estimate repertoire size and how much clonotype sharing occurs between individuals, the study deeply sequenced the blood TCR repertoires of five healthy adults. Libraries were prepared and TCR repertoires were sequenced by different laboratories using diverse techniques, in order to increase sequencing depth and limit assay-specific biases. Between about 0.8 and 8.9 billion PBMCs per donor were obtained by leukapheresis.

The germline V gene yields MDHEN for CDR1 and SYDVKM for CDR2. Cut back by 5 bases and 4 bases, the V and J ends lie 26 bases apart. The CDR3 runs 18 residues from the cysteine to the phenylalanine. Only CDR3 DNA remains: 54 bases, in frame from the first base. Here is what the overall study found, with its caveats: Rarefaction of sorted-subset datasets indicated incomplete sequencing despite the large sequencing depth. About 4.5% of naive CD4, 3.5% of naive CD8, about 2.1% of memory CD4, and around 0.42% of memory CD8 clonotypes were shared across a few donors. Compared with non-shared clonotypes, the clonotypes found in all four sorted-subset donors had higher generation probabilities. Larger estimated clonotype richness was generally found for naive subsets than for memory subsets. Only blood was sampled, and tissue TCR repertoires likely differ from those in blood. Based on pairwise subsampling, the degree of clonotype sharing among donors was expected to be affected by sequencing depth. Because the study included a small number of donors, the genetic and exposure-history diversity represented was limited.

Donors were healthy HIV-negative adults with no recently reported acute infections or vaccinations. Every donor was a Caucasian adult living in Nashville, Tennessee, USA. CD4+ T cells were enriched through magnetic negative selection, after which naive cells were positively selected on CD45RA and the remaining negative fraction served as the memory subset. After blood collection by leukapheresis, PBMCs were isolated using Ficoll-Histopaque density gradient centrifugation and then cryopreserved in the vapor phase of liquid nitrogen. Analytical flow cytometry was used to check the purity and quantity of each magnetically sorted T cell population. Genomic DNA was isolated from each sorted fraction and quantified by UV absorbance on a Nanodrop 2000c. Using the deep immunoSEQ assay, multiplex PCR amplified TCR CDR3 regions from genomic DNA. Extracted genomic DNA from each cell subset was spread evenly across all wells of several immunoSEQ 96-well plates, with each plate serving as a replicate. For sorted subsets, roughly 200 ng of genomic DNA, equivalent to some 33,000 T cell genomes, went into each replicate PCR. Purified libraries were quantified with a Qubit 3.0 fluorometer, sized on a Bioanalyzer 2100, and re-quantified with the KAPA Library Quantification kit. Every immunoSEQ 96-well plate was sequenced on a dedicated single-read 150-cycle Illumina NextSeq 550 flow cell. The original pipeline was this. Because the immunoSEQ output included only junctional sequences and no quality scores, the filtering could not be the same as the filtering used for full-length reads. Sequences were annotated with PyIR, a Python wrapper for IgBLAST v1.9, using IMGT germline references to assign V/J genes and CDR3. Any read was removed if the V/J assignment was weak (E-value above 1e-6), the CDR3 was missing, or the read contained stop codons, out-of-frame junctions, or ambiguous translated residues. A V3J clonotype was defined by an identical inferred V gene, J gene, and CDR3 amino acid sequence. The percentage overlap between two repertoires was calculated by dividing the number of shared unique clonotypes by the size of the smaller repertoire. Three approaches were used to assess repertoire richness: RTK rarefaction, the Chao1 estimator, and Recon v2.1 estimates of unobserved clonotypes. For all TCRbeta clonotypes obtained by the gDNA method from a few donors, generation probabilities were computed with OLGA. The immuneACCESS repertoire file appears here via TCRdb, limited to in-frame rearrangements. These files lack a portion of the clones; in checked studies, under half of the deficit traces to unresolved V genes, and the cause of the others is not known. Clone size and the V and J calls come from that table; the DNA yielded D and trimming. The sample table shows over a million clones, and about 80% are seen once. The ten top clones hold 0.55% to 0.7% of the sample.

In its sample, this clone was seen once. This clone's antigen is unknown. Per-base quality was not reported, and no clone a single base away is much larger than it. The clonotype was recovered from a young man in good health. Some clones in this sample may be carry-over from other donors' samples. The sequenced sample was memory CD4+ T cells from PBMCs. Sample cell subset or site, as interpreted from the label and publication: CD45RA-negative fraction. The chain joins TRBV28 to TRBJ1-2; a tentative D match to TRBD1 spans 6 bases. The nucleotides read TGTGCCAGCAGTCCGATACAGGGAAACCACTTAACCGTCTATGGCTACACCTTC. It specifies CASSPIQGNHLTVYGYTF.